Following are 13 T cell receptor beta chains from one sample sequenced in a study of blood T cells in healthy people across ages (dated by TCRdb to between 2014 and 2017). The receptor library was made with 5' RACE. TCRdb names Illumina HiSeq 2500 as the instrument used. A second PCR of about 7 to 12 cycles was run with a J-beta primer mix and a sample-barcoded 5' primer. Using fastp at Q25 and MiXCR, TCRdb reprocessed the public reads and kept productive beta chains. Identical CDR3 proteins give one entry, which carries the most common genes and DNA. Across this sample there are 650,000 to 800,000 distinct CDR3 sequences, with 52% seen only once. The top ten hold roughly 13% of the sample. The sequenced material came from blood. The origin of the receptors is a woman of 80 years or more in good health.

The V and J genes are TRBV3-1 and TRBJ2-2; a weak D match, TRBD1 (5 bases). Trimming cost V 0 bases and J 6 bases, with 14 bases left between them. Germline-derived CDR1 and CDR2 are LGHDT and YNNKEL (reference sequence). The CDR3 spans 16 residues. Here the CDR3 reads CASSQDRGSGPGELFF. The CDR3 DNA reads as TGTGCCAGCAGCCAAGATAGGGGATCCGGCCCCGGGGAGCTGTTTTTT.

In its sample, this clonotype was seen a few times. This may stem from a read error, because a much larger clone lies one nucleotide away. The chain is built from TRBV11-2 and TRBJ2-7, with D perhaps TRBD2 (5 bases). Trimming removed 4 bases at V and 7 bases at J, with 17 bases between. The CDR3 loop spans 14 amino acids. Germline CDR1 and CDR2: SGHAT and FQNNGV. CDR3 coding DNA: TGTGCCAGCAGCTCGACTTGGGGAGCCAATGAGCAGTACTTC. Residues: CASSSTWGANEQYF.

This clonotype was recorded a few times. J is TRBJ2-6 and V is TRBV28, with D perhaps TRBD1 or TRBD2 (5 bases each). Germline V gene sequence: CDR1 MDHEN, CDR2 SYDVKM. The V and J ends lost 3 bases and 0 bases respectively, with 12 bases between them. This CDR3 has 17 amino acids. CDR3 bases: TGTGCCAGCAGTTTGGGGGTCTACCACTCTGGGGCCAACGTCCTGACTTTC. This codes for CASSLGVYHSGANVLTF.

The sample holds a few counts of this clonotype. CDR3 in DNA: TGCAGTGCTAGAGATGTCCAGGGGTTCGAAAAACTGTTTTTT. Amino acids: CSARDVQGFEKLFF. The V gene is TRBV20-1, the J gene TRBJ1-4; D possibly corresponds to TRBD1 (6 bases). V was clipped by 0 bases and J by 8 bases, with 13 bases between them. CDR1 is DFQATT, CDR2 SNEGSKA, per germline (reference sequence). This CDR3 region has 14 residues.

Comments on this clonotype: A read error is possible here, since a much larger clone lies one base away. The rearrangement links TRBV10-3 to TRBJ2-3, with 11 nucleotides matching TRBD2. This CDR3 is built from 16 residues. Germline loops: CDR1 ENHRY, CDR2 SYGVKD. The trim removed 10 bases at V and 0 bases at J, leaving 9 bases unmatched. The CDR3 spells CATRATSGASTDTQYF. CDR3 nucleotide sequence: TGTGCCACCAGAGCGACTAGCGGGGCTAGCACAGATACGCAGTATTTT.

This clonotype was observed a few times. Possible read error: a much larger clone is one base away. This chain connects TRBV6-5 to TRBJ2-5; D unresolved. The CDR3 extends over 14 amino acids. The V gene's germline CDR1 is MNHEY and CDR2 SVGAGI. The CDR3 is CASSDSRSVETQYF. The DNA for the CDR3 is TGTGCCAGCAGTGACTCGCGGTCAGTGGAGACCCAGTACTTC.

The chain is built from TRBV7-2 and TRBJ1-2, with D possibly TRBD1 on 5 matching bases. The CDR3 runs 14 residues. V gave up 8 bases and J gave up 0 bases, with 13 bases separating them. Germline CDR1 and CDR2: SGHTA and FQGNSA. CDR3 loop: CTSRLGRSNYGYTF. The CDR3 nucleotides are TGTACCAGCCGTCTGGGGCGGTCTAACTATGGCTACACCTTC.

There are a few counts of this clonotype. The chain joins TRBV29-1 to TRBJ2-7; 8 nucleotides align to TRBD2. Germline trimming cut 4 bases from V and 1 base from J; bases unmatched to any gene: 6. The CDR3 is 14 residues long. Germline-derived CDR1 and CDR2 are SQVTM and ANQGSEA. The CDR3 reads CSVARGAESYEQYF. The DNA for the CDR3 is TGCAGCGTTGCGCGGGGGGCCGAATCCTACGAGCAGTACTTC.

This clonotype was seen more than once but under ten times. The J gene is TRBJ2-1, the V gene TRBV7-2; D not resolved. This CDR3 region has 14 residues. Trimming removed 8 bases from V and 0 bases from J, with 11 bases in between. CDR1 and CDR2 (germline): SGHTA, FQGNSA. CDR3 sequence: CASRRSSSYNEQFF. CDR3 nucleotides: TGTGCCAGCCGCCGGAGCAGCTCCTACAATGAGCAGTTCTTC.

This clonotype was detected a few times. This chain connects TRBV6-6 to TRBJ2-7, with D possibly being TRBD2 (6 bases). The germline CDR1 and CDR2 sequences are MNHNY and SVGAGI (reference sequence). With 4 bases removed from V and 3 bases from J, the gap between germline ends came to 10 bases. The CDR3 extends over 13 amino acids. Here the CDR3 DNA reads TGTGCCAGCAGTTCCTCGACTAGCTACGAGCAGTACTTC. Its translation: CASSSSTSYEQYF.

To note about this clonotype: One end of the junction varies from germline; a read error may be responsible. The V call is TRBV13, the J call TRBJ2-3; the match to TRBD1 covers 9 bases. Looked up from germline, CDR1 is PRHDT and CDR2 is FYEKMQ (reference sequence). CDR3 length: 19 amino acids. The CDR3 DNA reads TGTGCCACCAGCTTGGCTCGTCCCGGGACAGGGTCGGTTGCAGATACGCAGTATTTT. Translating gives CATSLARPGTGSVADTQYF. Variable domain in full (rest from reference TRBV13 and TRBJ2-3): AAGVIQSPRHLIKEKRETATLKCYPIPRHDTVYWYQQGPGQDPQFLISFYEKMQSDKGSIPDRFSAQQFSDYHSELNMSSLELGDSALYFCATSLARPGTGSVADTQYFGPGTRLTVL.

This clonotype was observed many times. V usage is TRBV5-6 and J usage is TRBJ2-5; 8 positions match TRBD1. V was pared by 3 bases and J by 11 bases, with 6 bases of the junction left unmatched. CDR1 and CDR2 (germline): SGHDT, YYEEEE. This CDR3 region has 12 residues. This CDR3 reads CASSWTGSAQYF. The CDR3 DNA follows: TGTGCCAGCAGCTGGACAGGGTCTGCGCAGTACTTC. Based on the CDR3 plus reference TRBV5-6 and TRBJ2-5, the full variable domain is DAGVTQSPTHLIKTRGQQVTLRCSPKSGHDTVSWYQQALGQGPQFIFQYYEEEERQRGNFPDRFSGHQFPNYSSELNVNALLLGDSALYLCASSWTGSAQYFGPGTRLLVL.

V and J are TRBV6-2 or TRBV6-3 and TRBJ2-2; D is unclear. Trimming shortened V by 2 bases and J by 6 bases, and 7 bases separated the two germline ends. CDR3 length: 13 amino acids. Germline V gene data show CDR1 as MNHEY and CDR2 as SVGEGT. This chain's CDR3 is CASSYRSSGELFF. DNA for the CDR3: TGTGCCAGCAGTTACAGGTCTTCCGGGGAGCTGTTTTTT.